The rows below give T cell receptor beta chains drawn from one sample of a study of T-cell memory formation after mild COVID-19. TCRdb passed the 5' RACE reads through MiXCR, listing each CDR3 protein once. Here the sample spans about 270,000 distinct CDR3 sequences, 15% being singletons. The sequenced material came from PBMCs or a T cell subset sorted from them (not recorded which). These TCRs come from an adult woman who had mild COVID-19 (a few samples of this study predate the infection). Cell type and time point are not known. The conserved cysteine and the conserved F or W are not part of the CDR3 here. The order of the fields is V gene, J gene, CDR3 protein.

>TRBV4-3|TRBJ2-1
ASSRTTYYNEQF
>TRBV5-1|TRBJ1-5
ASSLGPPGGNQPQH
>TRBV12-3/TRBV12-4|TRBJ1-1
ASSFWALTGDSEAF
>TRBV20-1|TRBJ1-2
SAIGTGGRGYT
>TRBV4-1|TRBJ2-3
ASSLSGAHTDTQY
>TRBV5-4|TRBJ1-1
ASSLGTGLDTEAF
>TRBV6-5|TRBJ1-2
ACYQMASGYT
>TRBV2|TRBJ1-1
ASRNSRNTEAF
>TRBV4-3|TRBJ2-5
ASSQERTGGGNLRETQY
>TRBV27|TRBJ1-2
ASSDTGTAPYGYT
>TRBV4-1|TRBJ2-2
ASSQDQYRGTGELF
>TRBV11-1|TRBJ1-1
ASSLAQVAF
>TRBV24-1|TRBJ1-5
ATRGGGDDSNQPQH
>TRBV7-3|TRBJ1-2
ASRGEEDNYGYT
>TRBV19|TRBJ1-6
ASRDAGQGNNSPLH
>TRBV20-1|TRBJ1-1
SARTGRTNTEAF
>TRBV25-1|TRBJ1-1
ASSDRWAVEAF
>TRBV24-1|TRBJ2-4
ATIGGLAKNIQY
>TRBV20-1|TRBJ2-3
SARDNGAVRGTDTQY
>TRBV15|TRBJ2-7
ATSRDGEYEQY
>TRBV12-3/TRBV12-4|TRBJ2-2
ASSLAPGALNTGELF
>TRBV29-1|TRBJ2-3
SVWLDTQY
>TRBV7-8|TRBJ2-7
ASSFGRRRGEQY
>TRBV12-3/TRBV12-4|TRBJ1-4
ASSWAGGNEKLF
>TRBV27|TRBJ1-4
ASSRWEGEKLF
>TRBV24-1|TRBJ2-5
ATSDPAEYQETQY
>TRBV4-2|TRBJ2-1
ASSQASWTSGFNEQF
>TRBV7-9|TRBJ1-5
ASSFSGGNQPQH
>TRBV20-1|TRBJ2-1
SARDSSGSYNEQF
>TRBV24-1|TRBJ2-1
ATSRATSYNEQF
>TRBV4-1|TRBJ2-5
ASSRDRGAETQY
>TRBV6-5|TRBJ2-2
ASSRTRSTGELF
>TRBV12-3/TRBV12-4|TRBJ2-1
ASSPDTLYNEQF
>TRBV6-5|TRBJ1-3
ASRQYRISGNTIY
>TRBV19|TRBJ2-1
ASSTFSEQF
>TRBV5-1|TRBJ2-5
ASRFRGNQETQY
>TRBV7-3|TRBJ2-2
ASSPRGGNTGELF
>TRBV29-1|TRBJ1-2
SVVGGYT
>TRBV29-1|TRBJ2-2
SVDRENTGELF
>TRBV20-1|TRBJ1-1
SAVRQVRDTEAF
>TRBV10-2|TRBJ2-3
ASSGPGQGTDTQY
>TRBV7-2|TRBJ2-5
ASVLGLALQETQY
>TRBV20-1|TRBJ1-2
SVPDRVGGYT
>TRBV12-3/TRBV12-4|TRBJ1-2
ASSRGPGHYT
>TRBV5-1|TRBJ1-5
ASSPTGTGGGQPQH
>TRBV7-3|TRBJ2-3
ASSLGLASDTQY
>TRBV5-4|TRBJ2-5
ASSTGTSGTGETQY
>TRBV6-2/TRBV6-3|TRBJ2-6
ASSQTGAYSGANVLT
>TRBV4-2|TRBJ2-6
ASSQDHRAGANVLT
>TRBV5-6|TRBJ2-3
ASSFPAGGTDTQY
>TRBV4-3|TRBJ1-4
ASSLVLSNEKLF